Listed below are T cell receptor beta chains from one sample, sequenced in a study of ipilimumab plus nivolumab after autologous stem cell transplantation. Measured with immunoSEQ multiplex PCR; TCRdb has only the in-frame clones, and not every one. Among about 17,000 clones listed, 65% to 85% were seen once. This specimen consisted of PBMCs, obtained in a trial of ipilimumab plus nivolumab as post-transplant consolidation. All receptors derive from a male donor with diffuse large B-cell lymphoma. CDR3s include the opening cysteine and the closing phenylalanine or tryptophan. D genes are given only for firm matches.

V,J,D,CDR3,DNA
TRBV19,TRBJ2-4,TRBD2,CASSSGLAGGLLAKNIQYF,TGTGCCAGTAGTTCGGGACTAGCGGGGGGTCTTCTAGCCAAAAACATTCAGTACTTC
TRBV9,TRBJ2-7,TRBD1,CASSPGTGLGEQYF,TGTGCCAGCTCCCCCGGGACAGGGCTTGGAGAGCAGTACTTC
TRBV7-2,TRBJ2-5,TRBD2,CASSSLGGGARYETQYF,TGTGCCAGCAGCTCGCTAGGCGGGGGGGCGCGGTATGAGACCCAGTACTTC
TRBV7-2,TRBJ2-7,.,CASSFWRGSYEQYF,TGTGCCAGCAGCTTTTGGCGGGGCTCCTACGAGCAGTACTTC
TRBV7-9,TRBJ2-5,.,CASNLGENQETQYF,TGTGCCAGCAACCTAGGGGAGAATCAAGAGACCCAGTACTTC
TRBV4-1,TRBJ1-1,TRBD1,CASSLIRTGIATEAFF,TGCGCCAGCAGCTTAATTCGGACAGGGATTGCGACTGAAGCTTTCTTT
TRBV27,TRBJ1-4,TRBD1,CASGTRTGINEKLFF,TGTGCCAGCGGAACCAGGACAGGGATAAATGAAAAACTGTTTTTT
TRBV7-9,TRBJ2-5,.,CASSALVGTFSIQETQYF,TGTGCCAGCAGCGCCCTAGTGGGGACGTTTTCGATCCAAGAGACCCAGTACTTC
TRBV6-1,TRBJ2-1,.,CASSEEHYNEQFF,TGTGCCAGCTCCGAGGAGCACTACAATGAGCAGTTCTTC
TRBV27,TRBJ2-3,.,CASSLERVTDTQYF,TGTGCCAGCAGTTTAGAGAGGGTGACAGATACGCAGTATTTT
TRBV6-1,TRBJ2-3,TRBD2,CASSSGRYTDTQYF,TGTGCCAGCAGTAGCGGGAGATACACAGATACGCAGTATTTT
TRBV18,TRBJ1-2,TRBD1,CASSPTGGDGYTF,TGTGCCAGCTCACCGACAGGGGGTGATGGCTACACCTTC
TRBV7-2,TRBJ1-5,TRBD1,CASSLVFGQGADQPQHF,TGTGCCAGCAGCTTAGTTTTCGGCCAGGGGGCGGATCAGCCCCAGCATTTT
TRBV5-1,TRBJ2-1,.,CASNDPGGGDEQFF,TGCGCCAGCAACGACCCAGGTGGTGGGGATGAGCAGTTCTTC
TRBV5-3,TRBJ1-2,TRBD1,CARSSDRGNYGYTF,TGTGCCAGAAGCTCCGACAGGGGTAACTATGGCTACACCTTC